This entry is about one TCR beta chain. This sample is part of a study of blood T cell repertoires in COVID-19. The overall study: Both acute and convalescent COVID-19 samples were obtained from the United States, Italy and Spain. Sample material is recorded as cDNA or gDNA derived from T cells, B-cell-depleted T cells, or PBMCs.

The CDR3 runs 15 residues. Germline V gives CDR1 KGHSH, CDR2 LQKENI. V shed 0 bases and J shed 3 bases, with 11 bases lying between them. In the authors' methods: Amplification of reference gene primers provided the estimated nucleated cell counts. Sequenced by immunoSEQ multiplex PCR; TCRdb stores in-frame clones only, minus some. V, J and clone size are those of that table, while D and trimming were read from the DNA. This sample has 100,000 or so clones; around 86% occur once, and the top ten carry under 4.5%. Source material: peripheral blood. The chain is built from TRBV18 and TRBJ1-1; a weak D match, TRBD1 (5 bases). The sequence came from a man aged 50 or older with acute or convalescent COVID-19. CDR3 amino acids: CASSPPTGRDTEAFF. The CDR3 DNA follows: TGTGCCAGCTCACCACCAACAGGTCGGGACACTGAAGCTTTCTTT.